Following are 23 T cell receptor beta chains from one sample sequenced in a study of blood T cell repertoires in COVID-19. Libraries were prepared by immunoSEQ multiplex PCR; TCRdb keeps only in-frame clonotypes and omits some of them. The sample lists fewer than 250,000 clones, approximately 90% occurring once. The sequencing sample was made of PBMCs or T cells enriched from blood (not recorded which). The receptor set was obtained from a man aged 45-65 years who had been exposed to COVID-19.

The CDR3 bases are TGTGCCAGCAGCCCAGGTGAAAAACTGTTTTTT. Its translation: CASSPGEKLFF. This chain uses TRBV3-1 (or the pseudogene TRBV3-2) with TRBJ1-4; D call uncertain. The germline V and J ends were trimmed by 4 bases and 7 bases, with 4 bases remaining between them. Germline assignment: CDR1 LGHDT and CDR2 YNNKEL (reference sequence). This CDR3 spans 11 amino acids.

The chain is built from TRBV28 and TRBJ2-5; 8 nucleotides match TRBD1. CDR3 size: 17 residues. Germline V gene lookup returns CDR1 MDHEN and CDR2 SYDVKM. The V and J ends lost 5 bases and 2 bases, in that order; junction bases with no gene match: 13. The CDR3 coding sequence is TGTGCCAGCAGTCCAAATCCGGGACAGGTGGGACAAGAGACCCAGTACTTC. Amino acids: CASSPNPGQVGQETQYF. Full variable domain (remainder filled in from reference TRBV28 and TRBJ2-5): DVKVTQSSRYLVKRTGEKVFLECVQDMDHENMFWYRQDPGLGLRLIYFSYDVKMKEKGDIPEGYSVSREKKERFSLILESASTNQTSMYLCASSPNPGQVGQETQYFGPGTRLLVL.

This clone was recorded once. The J gene is TRBJ1-3, the V gene TRBV11-3; 8 positions agree with TRBD1. Germline CDR1 reads SGHNT; CDR2 reads YENEEA. J gave up 7 bases and V 6 bases, and 8 bases lay outside the gene matches. This CDR3 has 14 residues. The CDR3 region is CASSSGQARNTIYF. In DNA, the CDR3 is TGTGCCAGCAGTTCGGGACAGGCTAGGAACACCATATATTTT.

This chain uses TRBV5-1 with TRBJ1-2; D may be TRBD1 (5 bases). With 5 bases removed from V and 2 bases from J, the gap between germline ends came to 16 bases. The CDR3 has 15 residues. Germline V CDR1 and CDR2: SGHRS, YFSETQ. In DNA form, the CDR3 reads TGCGCCAGCAGTGCAGGTGGGGGGTCGAACTATGGCTACACCTTC. This encodes CASSAGGGSNYGYTF.

This clone was seen only once. This sequence joins TRBV6-1 and TRBJ2-2, with 8 positions matching TRBD2. The CDR3 length is 15 residues. V shed 4 bases and J 7 bases; nucleotides not matched to a gene: 8. The germline V gene encodes CDR1 MNHNS and CDR2 SASEGT. The DNA of the CDR3 is TGTGCCAGCAGTGGAGCGGGGGAGGCCGGCGGGGAGCTGTTTTTT. This gives the protein CASSGAGEAGGELFF.

V and J are TRBV24-1 and TRBJ2-1; 13 nucleotides match TRBD2. CDR1 is KGHDR, CDR2 SFDVKD, per germline. V was clipped by 10 bases and J by 7 bases; unmatched bases: 6. The CDR3 loop spans 14 amino acids. The CDR3 reads CATSTSGRANEQFF. For the CDR3, the DNA is TGTGCCACTTCAACTAGCGGGAGGGCGAATGAGCAGTTCTTC.

The chain carries TRBV2 and TRBJ1-6; D may be TRBD1 (6 bases). CDR3 length: 15 residues. Germline V gene sequence: CDR1 SNHLY, CDR2 FYNNEI. The V end was cut by 4 bases, the J end by 8 bases, with 15 bases between. The chain's CDR3 is CASSGGGGPDSPLHF. The CDR3 DNA reads as TGTGCCAGCAGTGGGGGAGGGGGGCCGGATTCACCCCTCCACTTT.

The rearrangement links TRBV5-1 to TRBJ1-1; 8 bases match TRBD1. Germline lookup yields CDR1 SGHRS and CDR2 YFSETQ. CDR3 size: 15 residues. With V trimmed by 2 bases and J by 4 bases, 7 bases remained unmatched. CDR3 region: CASSFRTGYSTEAFF. The CDR3 DNA reads TGCGCCAGCAGCTTCCGGACAGGGTATAGCACTGAAGCTTTCTTT.

Only one count was recorded for this clone. The chain joins TRBV19 to TRBJ2-2; D is possibly TRBD2 (5 bases). CDR1 and CDR2 (germline): LNHDA, SQIVND (reference sequence). There are 15 residues in the CDR3. The ends were cut back, 2 bases at V and 0 bases at J, with 7 bases in the middle. The CDR3 reads CASSIRGSNTGELFF. CDR3 coding DNA: TGTGCCAGTAGTATACGGGGATCGAACACCGGGGAGCTGTTTTTT.

V is TRBV5-1 and J is TRBJ2-3; 7 nucleotides align to TRBD1. Trimming removed 7 bases from V and 0 bases from J; junction bases left unmatched: 5. CDR1 is SGHRS, CDR2 YFSETQ, per germline. The CDR3 length is 14 residues. DNA of the CDR3: TGCGCCAGCCAGACAGGGATTAGCACAGATACGCAGTATTTT. Its translation is CASQTGISTDTQYF.

About this clone itself: The same CDR3 can be traced to other DNA sequences in this sample. The V gene is TRBV3-1 (or the pseudogene TRBV3-2), the J gene TRBJ1-5, with a tentative D call TRBD1 (5 bases). The CDR3 consists of 15 residues. Between the trimmed V and J ends, which lost 4 bases and 2 bases, there was a span of 12 bases. The germline V gene has CDR1 LGHDT and CDR2 YNNKEL (reference sequence). The CDR3 sequence: CASSPAGQGNQPQHF. CDR3 DNA sequence: TGTGCCAGCAGCCCAGCCGGACAAGGCAATCAGCCCCAGCATTTT.

The gene calls are TRBV27 and TRBJ2-1, with 9 nucleotides matching TRBD1. CDR1 MNHEY and CDR2 SMNVEV come from the germline V gene (reference sequence). Unmatched junction bases numbered 5, after V lost 6 bases and J lost 8 bases. The CDR3 extends over 13 amino acids. CDR3 protein: CASRYTGGHEQFF. The CDR3 bases are TGTGCCAGCAGATATACAGGGGGCCATGAGCAGTTCTTC.

This chain joins TRBV24-1 and TRBJ1-2; 7 bases are shared with TRBD1. The J segment lost 4 bases and the V segment lost 4 bases, leaving 14 bases of the junction unmatched. The CDR3 has 17 amino acids. Germline V gives CDR1 KGHDR, CDR2 SFDVKD. The CDR3 region is CATSDTRMGQLSYGYTF. The CDR3 DNA reads as TGTGCCACCAGTGACACACGTATGGGACAGCTCTCCTATGGCTACACCTTC.

The J gene is TRBJ2-2, the V gene TRBV18, with D perhaps TRBD2 (5 bases). The CDR3 spans 17 residues. In germline, CDR1 is KGHSH, CDR2 LQKENI. Deletions cut 3 bases from V and 6 bases from J, with 20 bases between. The DNA for the CDR3 is TGTGCCAGCTCACCTCTCGCGAAGTTCGACGGGGCCGGGGAGCTGTTTTTT. Residues: CASSPLAKFDGAGELFF.

This clone turned up a few times. This chain connects TRBV29-1 to TRBJ1-2; D is undetermined. V was clipped by 5 bases and J by 6 bases, with 10 bases between them. This CDR3 is 11 amino acids long. Germline values: CDR1 SQVTM, CDR2 ANQGSEA. DNA for the CDR3: TGCAGCGTTCACGGCGGGGATGGCTACACCTTC. Protein: CSVHGGDGYTF. Supplemented by reference TRBV29-1 and TRBJ1-2, the full variable domain reads SAVISQKPSRDICQRGTSLTIQCQVDSQVTMMFWYRQQPGQSLTLIATANQGSEATYESGFVIDKFPISRPNLTFSTLTVSNMSPEDSSIYLCSVHGGDGYTFGSGTRLTVV.

This chain links TRBV6-5 with TRBJ1-2, with 7 bases lining up with TRBD1. The germline gives CDR1 MNHEY, CDR2 SVGAGI. The CDR3 contains 14 residues. V dropped 6 bases and J dropped 4; count of bases not matched to a gene: 8. The DNA of the CDR3 is TGTGCCAGCAGCCGAGGGGGCAGAGGCTATGGCTACACCTTC. This translates into CASSRGGRGYGYTF.

This clone was observed a single time. The chain employs TRBV5-4 and TRBJ2-5; possible D gene TRBD1, 6 bases. V was shortened by 0 bases and J by 3 bases, with 12 bases between the two germline ends. There are 15 residues in the CDR3. Germline CDR1 is SGHNT and CDR2 is YYREEE (reference sequence). CDR3 sequence reads: CASSLDVGQKETQYF. CDR3 in DNA: TGTGCCAGCAGCTTGGATGTGGGACAAAAAGAGACCCAGTACTTC.

The V gene is TRBV10-3, the J gene TRBJ2-1; 10 nucleotides agree with TRBD1. V lost 6 bases, J lost 4 bases, and 6 bases stayed unmatched. Germline loops: CDR1 ENHRY, CDR2 SYGVKD. The CDR3 totals 15 residues. The CDR3 DNA reads TGTGCCATCAGGGGGGGGACAGGGGTTTACAATGAGCAGTTCTTC. This codes for CAIRGGTGVYNEQFF.

This chain connects TRBV11-2 to TRBJ1-3; weak D call: TRBD1 (5 bases). V lost 5 bases to trimming and J lost 0 bases, with 14 bases between them. Germline V gene data show CDR1 as SGHAT and CDR2 as FQNNGV. This CDR3 has 16 residues. The CDR3 is CASSMGGVFSGNTIYF. CDR3 DNA: TGTGCCAGCAGCATGGGAGGGGTCTTCTCTGGAAACACCATATATTTT.

V usage is TRBV19 and J usage is TRBJ1-1; TRBD1 might be the D (6 bases). The CDR3 sequence is 17 residues long. From germline, CDR1 is LNHDA and CDR2 SQIVND (reference sequence). Trimming removed 0 bases at V and 3 bases at J, with 17 bases between. The CDR3 DNA reads TGTGCCAGTAGTATAGACCAAACCAGGGGAATAGACACTGAAGCTTTCTTT. This gives the protein CASSIDQTRGIDTEAFF.

The rearrangement joins TRBV5-1 to TRBJ2-3, with D perhaps matching TRBD1 (5 bases). Deletions cut 1 base from V and 1 base from J, with 13 bases between. CDR1 is SGHRS and CDR2 is YFSETQ in the germline V gene. The CDR3 is 16 amino acids. In nucleotides, the CDR3 is TGCGCCAGCAGCTTGCCCCTCCTACAGGGCACAGATACGCAGTATTTT. Its protein product is CASSLPLLQGTDTQYF.

The chain uses TRBV5-1 and TRBJ2-7, with no clear D. V shed 0 bases and J shed 2 bases, with 6 bases lying between them. Germline V CDR1 and CDR2: SGHRS, YFSETQ. CDR3 length: 13 residues. The CDR3 sequence is CASSLAGTYEQYF. The CDR3 coding sequence is TGCGCCAGCAGCTTGGCAGGTACCTACGAGCAGTACTTC.

This chain connects TRBV9 to TRBJ2-5; D is possibly TRBD2 (5 bases). The CDR3 is made up of 14 amino acids. Germline lookup yields CDR1 SGDLS and CDR2 YYNGEE. Trimming cost V 3 bases and J 2 bases, with 11 bases left between them. The CDR3 sequence: CASSAAGLQETQYF. As DNA, the CDR3 is TGTGCCAGCAGCGCCGCCGGACTGCAAGAGACCCAGTACTTC.